This TCR beta chain was sequenced in a study of identical twins. Study-wide points: The study found weaker excess twin sharing in beta out-of-frame sequences. Fewer insertions characterized abundant cord blood beta clonotypes, whereas memory repertoires showed none. Potential partial confounding of zero-insertion analyses by invariant MAIT and iNKT cells was noted.

This clonotype occurred many times. Its antigen remains unknown. One entry per CDR3 protein, called by TCRdb with MiXCR from the 5' RACE reads. Altogether a few hundred thousand distinct CDR3 sequences are present, just under 9.5% being singletons, with the ten largest covering about 7.1%. This CDR3 has 14 residues. V shed 1 base and J shed 9 bases, with 15 bases lying between them. This sample was shared with a second study, whose subject was yellow fever vaccine responses in identical twins.

The receptor's source is a woman between 18 and 29 years old in good health. Sequencing used CD8+ T cells sorted from blood. The chain joins TRBV12-3 or TRBV12-4 to TRBJ2-5; D not certain. The CDR3 nucleotides are TGTGCCAGCAGTTTAGGTCAGGACCTTGGGGCCCAGTACTTC. Translation gives CASSLGQDLGAQYF.